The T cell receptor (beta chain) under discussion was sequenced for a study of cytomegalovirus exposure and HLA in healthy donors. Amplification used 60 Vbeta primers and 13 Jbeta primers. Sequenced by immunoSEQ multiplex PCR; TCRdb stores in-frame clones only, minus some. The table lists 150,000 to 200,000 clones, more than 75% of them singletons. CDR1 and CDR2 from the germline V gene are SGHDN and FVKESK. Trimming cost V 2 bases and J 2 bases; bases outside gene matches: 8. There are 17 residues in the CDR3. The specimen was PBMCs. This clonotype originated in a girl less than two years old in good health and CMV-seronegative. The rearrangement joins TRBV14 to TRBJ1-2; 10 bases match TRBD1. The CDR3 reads CASSQLGTGVGNYGYTF. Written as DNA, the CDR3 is TGTGCCAGCAGCCAACTCGGGACAGGGGTCGGAAACTATGGCTACACCTTC.